The rows below give T cell receptor beta chains drawn from one sample of a study of T-cell memory formation after mild COVID-19. TCRdb independently ran MiXCR on the 5' RACE reads; one entry per CDR3 protein. The repertoire has about 350,000 distinct CDR3 sequences, roughly 13% of them found once; the top ten carry 20% to 25%. The material sequenced was PBMCs or a T cell subset sorted from them (not recorded which). Receptors originate from a man between 18 and 35 years old who had mild COVID-19 (a few samples of this study predate the infection). Cell type and time point are not known. The CDR3 runs from the conserved cysteine through the conserved F or W. The D gene is left open where the match is weak. The size entry is marked missing in some rows and otherwise reads once, few, many or a size class.

J gene,clone size,V gene,D gene,CDR3 DNA,CDR3 protein
TRBJ1-5,-,TRBV5-1,-,TGCGCCAGCAGCTGGCAGGGCGGCAGCAATCAGCCCCAGCATTTT,CASSWQGGSNQPQHF
TRBJ2-5,-,TRBV7-3,-,TGTGCCAGCAGCTTAAGACCGGGTCCCGAAGAGACCCAGTACTTC,CASSLRPGPEETQYF
TRBJ1-2,few,TRBV3-1,TRBD1,TGTGCCAGCAGCCACGGGACAGGGGTTAACTATGGCTACACCTTC,CASSHGTGVNYGYTF
TRBJ2-5,-,TRBV3-1,-,TGTGCCAGCAGCCTTGGTGGGGAGCCTGTGTTGGAGACCCAGTACTTC,CASSLGGEPVLETQYF
TRBJ2-3,-,TRBV7-6,-,TGTGCCAGCAGCTTACTTTTGGCAGATACGCAGTATTTT,CASSLLLADTQYF
TRBJ2-2,-,TRBV7-6,-,TGTGCCAGCAGCCACAGGGAGGTGTGGTCCGGGGAGCTGTTTTTT,CASSHREVWSGELFF
TRBJ2-7,many,TRBV18,TRBD1,TGTGCCAGCTCACAGGACAGGTACGAGCAGTACTTC,CASSQDRYEQYF
TRBJ2-1,-,TRBV12-3/TRBV12-4,-,TGTGCCAGCAGTTGGAAGGGGAGAGGCAATGAGCAGTTCTTC,CASSWKGRGNEQFF
TRBJ1-4,-,TRBV20-1,TRBD1,TGCAGTGCTCGGCGACAGGGTAGATTCCGGGAAAAACTGTTTTTT,CSARRQGRFREKLFF
TRBJ2-7,-,TRBV3-1,-,TGTGCCAGCAGCCAAGGGATCGGTTCCTACGAGCAGTACTTC,CASSQGIGSYEQYF
TRBJ2-7,few,TRBV3-1,TRBD1,TGTGCCAGCAGCCCCTCGGACAGGGGAACCTACGAGCAGTACTTC,CASSPSDRGTYEQYF
TRBJ1-2,-,TRBV6-2/TRBV6-3,TRBD1,TGTGCCAGCAGTTACTCGGGGGACAGGACTGGCTACACCTTC,CASSYSGDRTGYTF
TRBJ2-7,-,TRBV6-1,-,TGTGCCAGCAGTGATGTGGGGGGAATCTACGAGCAGTACTTC,CASSDVGGIYEQYF
TRBJ2-7,few,TRBV20-1,TRBD2,TGCAGTGCTAGAGTCCCTCCGGGACTAGCGGGGAGACCCTACGAGCAGTACTTC,CSARVPPGLAGRPYEQYF
TRBJ2-1,-,TRBV18,-,TGTGCCAGCTCACCACCTTCTCAGGGTGGATACGGGCAGTTCTTC,CASSPPSQGGYGQFF
TRBJ1-6,few,TRBV7-2,-,TGTGCCAGCAGCCCTCGCGGATTTTGGAATTCACCCCTCCACTTT,CASSPRGFWNSPLHF
TRBJ2-1,few,TRBV6-5,-,TGTGCCAGCAGTGCGCAGGGGGGGAATGAGCAGTTCTTC,CASSAQGGNEQFF
TRBJ2-3,-,TRBV4-2,TRBD1,TGTGCCAGCAGCCAAGGGGACAGTGCGCTGGGCACAGATACGCAGTATTTT,CASSQGDSALGTDTQYF